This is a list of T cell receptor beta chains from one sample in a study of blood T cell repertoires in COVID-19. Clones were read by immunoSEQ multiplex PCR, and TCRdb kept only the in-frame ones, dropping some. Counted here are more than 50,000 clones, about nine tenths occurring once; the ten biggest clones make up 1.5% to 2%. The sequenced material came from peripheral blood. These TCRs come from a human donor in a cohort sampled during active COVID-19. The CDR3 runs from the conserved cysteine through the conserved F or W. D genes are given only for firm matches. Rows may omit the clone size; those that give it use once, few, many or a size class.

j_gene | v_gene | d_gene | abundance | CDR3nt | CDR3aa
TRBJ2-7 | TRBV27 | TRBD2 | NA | TGTGCCAGCAGTTCGGGGGGGTATCTCGACTACGAGCAGTACTTC | CASSSGGYLDYEQYF
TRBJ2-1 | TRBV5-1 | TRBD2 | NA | TGCGCCAGCAGCTTGGCTCCAACTAGCGGCTCCTACAATGAGCAGTTCTTC | CASSLAPTSGSYNEQFF
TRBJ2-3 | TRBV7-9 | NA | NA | TGTGCCAGCAGCTTGGACGCAGGGGGGCGGACAGATACGCAGTATTTT | CASSLDAGGRTDTQYF
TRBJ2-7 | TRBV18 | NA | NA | TGTGCCAGCTCCCAGAGAACGGGCGAGCAGTACTTC | CASSQRTGEQYF
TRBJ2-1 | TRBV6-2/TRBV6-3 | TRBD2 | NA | TGTGCCAGCAGTTCGTTAGCGGGAGAGGCACGGGGTGAGCAGTTCTTC | CASSSLAGEARGEQFF
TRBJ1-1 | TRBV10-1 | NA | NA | TGCGCCAGCAGTGAGCAGGGGAAGGACACTGAAGCTTTCTTT | CASSEQGKDTEAFF
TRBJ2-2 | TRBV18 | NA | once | TGTGCCAGCTCACCGACGAGGGACACCGGGGAGCTGTTTTTT | CASSPTRDTGELFF
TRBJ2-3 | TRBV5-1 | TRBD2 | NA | TGCGCCAGCAGCTTGGGGGCCCTTGGGACTAGCGGGAGCTCTCCAGATACGCAGTATTTT | CASSLGALGTSGSSPDTQYF
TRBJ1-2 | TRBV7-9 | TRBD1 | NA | TGTGCCAGCAGCATGACAGGGATTAGCTATGGCTACACCTTC | CASSMTGISYGYTF
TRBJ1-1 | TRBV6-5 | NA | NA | TGTGCCGGTCAGTGGGGCGGGGACACTGAAGCTTTCTTT | CAGQWGGDTEAFF
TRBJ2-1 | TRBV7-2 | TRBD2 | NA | TGTGCCAGCAGCCTGACCCGACTAGCGGGAGTACCCAATGAGCAGTTCTTC | CASSLTRLAGVPNEQFF
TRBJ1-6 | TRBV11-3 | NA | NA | TGTGCCAGCAGCGCCTACAGGGAGACTAATTCACCCCTCCACTTT | CASSAYRETNSPLHF
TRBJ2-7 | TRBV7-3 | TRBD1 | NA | TGTGCCAGCAGCCGAAGACAGGGCTACGAGCAGTACTTC | CASSRRQGYEQYF
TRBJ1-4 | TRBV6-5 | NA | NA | TGTGCCAGCAGCCCCTTTGGAGCAACTAATGAAAAACTGTTTTTT | CASSPFGATNEKLFF